Listed here are 26 T cell receptor beta chains from one sample, sequenced in a study of cytomegalovirus exposure and HLA in healthy donors listed by TCRdb under 2017. Library creation used the immunoSEQ multiplex PCR assay. For the multiplex PCR, a mixture combining 60 forward primers for TCR Vbeta segments and 13 reverse primers for TCR Jbeta segments was used. In TCRdb, the immuneACCESS table is reduced to in-frame sequences with V and J assigned. These tables do not hold every clone; where another copy was compared, an unresolved V gene accounts for under half, and the others remain unexplained. This sample comprises 150,000 to 200,000 clones, about 83% of them detected only once. Jointly, the top ten make up 4.8% of the sample. Sequenced sample: PBMCs. All receptors come from a girl between 10 and 17 years old in good health and CMV-seropositive.

The chain employs TRBV5-4 and TRBJ1-1; D is uncertain. CDR3 length equals 14 residues. In germline, CDR1 is SGHNT, CDR2 YYREEE (reference sequence). Trimming took off 1 base at V and 0 bases at J, with 7 bases between the two ends. The CDR3 bases are TGTGCCAGCAGCTTGTCCGGGTTGAACACTGAAGCTTTCTTT. Protein: CASSLSGLNTEAFF.

The chain employs TRBV13 and TRBJ2-1; TRBD1 agrees at 7 bases. Unmatched junction bases numbered 1, after V lost 6 bases and J lost 5 bases. The CDR3 covers 12 residues. Germline lookup yields CDR1 PRHDT and CDR2 FYEKMQ (reference sequence). The CDR3 loop is CASRQGNNEQFF. DNA for the CDR3: TGTGCCAGCAGACAGGGGAACAATGAGCAGTTCTTC.

The rearrangement joins TRBV13 to TRBJ2-3, with D possibly TRBD2 on 6 matching bases. V lost 4 bases to trimming and J lost 0 bases, with 14 bases between them. From germline, CDR1 is PRHDT and CDR2 FYEKMQ (reference sequence). The CDR3 is 16 amino acids. This CDR3 is CASSSLRLESTDTQYF. CDR3 nucleotide sequence: TGTGCCAGCAGCTCTCTTCGACTAGAAAGCACAGATACGCAGTATTTT.

V usage is TRBV5-4 and J usage is TRBJ2-3; 9 bases align to TRBD1. Germline assignment: CDR1 SGHNT and CDR2 YYREEE (reference sequence). The CDR3 spans 15 residues. J lost 1 base, V lost 0 bases, and 0 bases had no gene match. CDR3 nucleotides: TGTGCCAGCAGCTTGGGGGACAGGGGCACAGATACGCAGTATTTT. Translation gives CASSLGDRGTDTQYF.

V gene TRBV11-3 combines with J gene TRBJ1-1; tentative D call: TRBD1 (5 bases). CDR1 is SGHNT, CDR2 YENEEA, per germline. CDR3 length: 13 residues. V shed 5 bases and J shed 1 base, with 8 bases lying between them. The CDR3 DNA reads as TGTGCCAGCAGCCTACAGGAGAACACTGAAGCTTTCTTT. It yields the protein CASSLQENTEAFF. Using reference TRBV11-3 and TRBJ1-1 for the parts outside the CDR3, the full variable domain is EAGVVQSPRYKIIEKKQPVAFWCNPISGHNTLYWYLQNLGQGPELLIRYENEEAVDDSQLPKDRFSAERLKGVDSTLKIQPAELGDSAVYLCASSLQENTEAFFGQGTRLTVV.

The V call is TRBV19, the J call TRBJ2-6; D gene unclear. The V end was cut by 3 bases, the J end by 0 bases, with 6 bases between. Germline assignment: CDR1 LNHDA and CDR2 SQIVND (reference sequence). CDR3 length equals 15 residues. The CDR3 region is CASSIWSSGANVLTF. CDR3 DNA sequence: TGTGCCAGTAGTATCTGGAGCTCTGGGGCCAACGTCCTGACTTTC.

This clone was counted only a few times. The genes are TRBV27 and TRBJ1-1; possibly TRBD1 for D (5 bases). V was trimmed by 4 bases and J by 6 bases, leaving 12 bases between them. CDR1 is MNHEY and CDR2 is SMNVEV in the germline V gene (reference sequence). This CDR3 contains 13 residues. Here the CDR3 reads CASSSIDSPEAFF. As DNA, the CDR3 is TGTGCCAGCAGTTCGATTGACAGCCCTGAAGCTTTCTTT.

V usage is TRBV7-8 and J usage is TRBJ2-3; TRBD2 matches at 9 bases. Germline CDR1 reads SGHVS; CDR2 reads FQNEAQ. The V segment lost 2 bases and the J segment 6 bases; nucleotides outside the gene matches: 9. The CDR3 extends over 16 amino acids. The CDR3 DNA follows: TGTGCCAGCAGCTTAAAAGGCCTAGCGGGGAGTGATACGCAGTATTTT. It yields the protein CASSLKGLAGSDTQYF.

The chain carries TRBV5-1 and TRBJ2-1; possible D gene TRBD1, 7 bases. CDR3 length equals 14 residues. Germline V gene lookup returns CDR1 SGHRS and CDR2 YFSETQ. The ends were cut back, 2 bases at V and 6 bases at J, with 12 bases in the middle. CDR3: CASSFRQGGNEQFF. The CDR3 DNA reads TGCGCCAGCAGCTTTAGACAGGGAGGCAATGAGCAGTTCTTC.

The J gene is TRBJ1-2, the V gene TRBV4-2; D remains unclear. Germline lookup yields CDR1 LGHNA and CDR2 YNFKEQ. The V and J ends lost 0 bases and 8 bases respectively, with 10 bases between them. This CDR3 is built from 13 residues. The CDR3 DNA sequence: TGTGCCAGCAGCCAAGATCCGGGATCAGGCTACACCTTC. This translates into CASSQDPGSGYTF.

This clone was seen more than once but under ten times. The identical CDR3 is also encoded by other nucleotide sequences in the sample. The V call is TRBV19, the J call TRBJ1-1; unclear D gene. V was pared by 6 bases and J by 2 bases, with 10 bases between. Germline V gives CDR1 LNHDA, CDR2 SQIVND (reference sequence). The CDR3 is 13 residues long. The CDR3, as DNA: TGTGCCAGTAGCCTTACAGAAAACACTGAAGCTTTCTTT. Encoded protein: CASSLTENTEAFF.

The CDR3 coding sequence is TGTGCCACCAGCAGAGTGGACAGGGTGGACGAGCAGTACTTC. Amino acids: CATSRVDRVDEQYF. This chain connects TRBV15 to TRBJ2-7; TRBD1 aligns across 8 bases. After removal of 1 base from V and 5 bases from J, the junction contained 4 bases not matched to a gene. The CDR3 loop spans 14 amino acids. Looked up from germline, CDR1 is LNHNV and CDR2 is YYDKDF (reference sequence).

The V gene is TRBV19, the J gene TRBJ1-2, with 8 bases that match TRBD1. Germline V gene data show CDR1 as LNHDA and CDR2 as SQIVND (reference sequence). The V and J ends lost 2 bases and 6 bases, in that order; junction bases with no gene match: 2. This CDR3 region has 13 residues. In DNA, the CDR3 is TGTGCCAGTAGTATACAGGGGGCGAATGGCTACACCTTC. Translation gives CASSIQGANGYTF.

The CDR3 nucleotides are TGCGCCAGCAGCCAACCCTGGGGCTTCTATGGCTACACCTTC. This codes for CASSQPWGFYGYTF. This sequence joins TRBV4-1 and TRBJ1-2; a weak D match, TRBD1 (5 bases). V dropped 2 bases and J dropped 4 bases, with 11 bases sitting between them. The CDR3 loop spans 14 amino acids. Germline CDR1 reads MGHRA; CDR2 reads YSYEKL.

The chain is built from TRBV6-5 and TRBJ1-2; TRBD1 matches at 9 bases. CDR1 and CDR2 from the germline V gene are MNHEY and SVGAGI. V shed 6 bases and J 4 bases; nucleotides not matched to a gene: 9. The CDR3 extends over 15 amino acids. The CDR3 DNA is TGTGCCAGCAGCCCAGGGACAGGGCTCGCCTATGGCTACACCTTC. It encodes CASSPGTGLAYGYTF.

The chain joins TRBV15 to TRBJ2-5; TRBD2 might be the D (5 bases). The germline V gene has CDR1 LNHNV and CDR2 YYDKDF (reference sequence). Trimming took 4 bases from V and 5 from J, leaving 17 bases between them. The CDR3 consists of 15 residues. CDR3 in amino acids: CATSIRTAGVETQYF. The DNA for the CDR3 is TGTGCCACCAGCATCCGGACGGCGGGTGTGGAGACCCAGTACTTC.

The table lists this clone with a few counts. The V gene is TRBV4-2, the J gene TRBJ2-1; 14 bases align to TRBD2. J was trimmed by 8 bases and V by 0 bases; bases with no gene match: 6. This CDR3 region has 17 residues. Germline loops: CDR1 LGHNA, CDR2 YNFKEQ. The CDR3 DNA is TGTGCCAGCAGCCAAGAAAAAGGGACTAGCGGGGGTTATGAGCAGTTCTTC. Its protein is CASSQEKGTSGGYEQFF.

The CDR3 loop reads CASSIGTGGETQYF. The CDR3 bases are TGTGCCAGCAGCATAGGGACAGGGGGTGAGACCCAGTACTTC. V gene TRBV7-6 combines with J gene TRBJ2-5; the match to TRBD1 covers 11 bases. Per germline, CDR1 SGHVS and CDR2 FNYEAQ. The CDR3 is made up of 14 amino acids. The J segment lost 5 bases and the V segment lost 5 bases, leaving 4 bases of the junction unmatched.

The gene calls are TRBV1 and TRBJ1-5; whether TRBD1, the table's D call, matches the DNA was not checked. TRBV1 is reported as a pseudogene. The length of the CDR3 is 15 residues. CDR3 region: CTSSHTGARNQPQHF. The CDR3 region has the DNA TGCACCAGCAGCCATACAGGGGCCCGCAATCAGCCCCAGCATTTT.

This rearrangement joins TRBV7-9 to TRBJ1-6; D is ambiguous. The CDR3 consists of 16 residues. The germline CDR1 and CDR2 sequences are SEHNR and FQNEAQ (reference sequence). V shed 4 bases and J shed 5 bases, with 15 bases lying between them. The CDR3 loop reads CASSSVRTLDNSPLHF. The CDR3 region has the DNA TGTGCCAGCAGCTCCGTCCGCACTTTAGATAATTCACCCCTCCACTTT.

The chain carries TRBV11-2 and TRBJ2-4; perhaps TRBD1 as D (6 bases). The germline V gene encodes CDR1 SGHAT and CDR2 FQNNGV. V was trimmed by 5 bases and J by 2 bases, leaving 19 bases between them. The CDR3 length is 17 residues. Here the CDR3 DNA reads TGTGCCAGCAGCCCGAGACAGGTGCCGCCTTCCAAAAACATTCAGTACTTC. It yields the protein CASSPRQVPPSKNIQYF. Looking up the rest from reference TRBV11-2 and TRBJ2-4 gives the full variable domain: EAGVAQSPRYKIIEKRQSVAFWCNPISGHATLYWYQQILGQGPKLLIQFQNNGVVDDSQLPKDRFSAERLKGVDSTLKIQPAKLEDSAVYLCASSPRQVPPSKNIQYFGAGTRLSVL.

The chain employs TRBV11-3 and TRBJ2-1, with 7 bases matching TRBD1. Germline CDR1 SGHNT, CDR2 YENEEA. V lost 5 bases to trimming and J lost 4 bases; unmatched junction nucleotides: 8. The CDR3 totals 15 residues. CDR3 nucleotide sequence: TGTGCCAGCAGCGGGGGTGAGGGGGCTTACAATGAGCAGTTCTTC. It encodes CASSGGEGAYNEQFF.

The genes are TRBV10-3 and TRBJ1-2, with 11 bases lining up with TRBD1. The junction had 16 bases not matched to a gene; V was cut back by 4 bases and J by 6 bases. The CDR3 is 18 amino acids. In germline, CDR1 is ENHRY, CDR2 SYGVKD. CDR3 nucleotides: TGTGCCATCAGTGGTGAAGGGACAGGGGGGCCAACGCTTGATGGCTACACCTTC. This encodes CAISGEGTGGPTLDGYTF.

The V gene is TRBV15, the J gene TRBJ1-5, with no clear D. Germline V lookup: CDR1 LNHNV, CDR2 YYDKDF (reference sequence). The CDR3 sequence is 13 residues long. V was cut by 5 bases and J by 10 bases, with 15 bases left in between. DNA of the CDR3: TGTGCCACCAGCGCAGCGGCAGTGCGCCCCCAGCATTTT. Its protein product is CATSAAAVRPQHF.

The chain joins TRBV5-1 to TRBJ1-2; no reliable D call. Germline CDR1 and CDR2: SGHRS and YFSETQ. CDR3 size: 15 residues. Trimming cost V 0 bases and J 3 bases, with 12 bases left between them. The CDR3 protein is CASSLEEGGYYGYTF. The CDR3 DNA is TGCGCCAGCAGCTTGGAAGAGGGCGGCTACTATGGCTACACCTTC. Full variable domain (remainder filled in from reference TRBV5-1 and TRBJ1-2): KAGVTQTPRYLIKTRGQQVTLSCSPISGHRSVSWYQQTPGQGLQFLFEYFSETQRNKGNFPGRFSGRQFSNSRSEMNVSTLELGDSALYLCASSLEEGGYYGYTFGSGTRLTVV.

This chain uses TRBV4-1 with TRBJ1-2; D uncertain. The CDR3 runs to 14 residues. V lost 2 bases to trimming and J lost 4 bases, with 11 bases between them. Per the germline V gene, CDR1 is MGHRA and CDR2 is YSYEKL. DNA for the CDR3: TGCGCCAGCAGCCAATATGACGGAGCCTATGGCTACACCTTC. Translation: CASSQYDGAYGYTF.